Listed below are T cell receptor beta chains from one sample, sequenced in a study of T cell changes during pregnancy in multiple sclerosis. Sequencing was performed with immunoSEQ multiplex PCR; in TCRdb, only in-frame clones are kept and a portion is missing. The table has around 70,000 clones, more than 80% seen once. This material consisted of peripheral blood, taken in the second trimester of pregnancy. These receptors came from a female donor with multiple sclerosis, enrolled in a pregnancy study. The CDR3 runs from the conserved cysteine through the conserved F or W. D genes are given only for firm matches. The size of a clone is reported for some rows only, either as once, few or many, or as a class for expanded clones.

d_call	clone_size	v_call	cdr3_length	j_call	cdr3_aa	cdr3_nt
NA	NA	TRBV7-2	13	TRBJ1-4	CASSFTGGEKLFF	TGTGCCAGCAGCTTTACCGGGGGGGAAAAACTGTTTTTT
TRBD2	once	TRBV5-1	15	TRBJ2-3	CASSWAGGDTDTQYF	TGCGCCAGCAGCTGGGCGGGGGGTGACACAGATACGCAGTATTTT
TRBD1	NA	TRBV30	14	TRBJ1-1	CAWRIQGVVTEAFF	TGTGCCTGGAGGATCCAGGGGGTTGTCACTGAAGCTTTCTTT
NA	NA	TRBV11-2	14	TRBJ2-7	CASSALQGTHEQYF	TGTGCCAGCAGCGCCCTACAGGGTACCCACGAGCAGTACTTC
NA	NA	TRBV18	12	TRBJ2-1	CASSIQGNEQFF	TGTGCCAGCTCAATCCAGGGCAATGAGCAGTTCTTC
TRBD1	NA	TRBV5-4	15	TRBJ1-2	CASSLVARGENGYTF	TGTGCCAGCAGCTTGGTAGCCAGGGGGGAGAATGGCTACACCTTC
NA	NA	TRBV11-3	15	TRBJ1-1	CASSLDPSGDTEAFF	TGTGCCAGCAGCTTAGACCCTTCAGGGGACACTGAAGCTTTCTTT
NA	NA	TRBV11-3	13	TRBJ1-1	CASSSLGASEAFF	TGTGCCAGCAGCTCACTGGGGGCCTCTGAAGCTTTCTTT
TRBD2	NA	TRBV6-4	16	TRBJ2-3	CASSEGVAGVSDTQYF	TGTGCCAGCAGTGAAGGGGTCGCGGGGGTATCAGATACGCAGTATTTT
NA	NA	TRBV4-3	14	TRBJ1-2	CASSQEAFSYGYTF	TGCGCCAGCAGCCAAGAAGCATTTTCCTATGGCTACACCTTC
NA	NA	TRBV10-2	15	TRBJ2-2	CASRLGQTNTGELFF	TGCGCCAGCAGACTTGGACAGACGAACACCGGGGAGCTGTTTTTT
NA	NA	TRBV14	15	TRBJ2-7	CASSKQGQRSYEQYF	TGTGCCAGCAGCAAACAGGGACAACGATCCTACGAGCAGTACTTC
NA	NA	TRBV7-9	14	TRBJ2-3	CASSLERGPDTQYF	TGTGCCAGCAGCTTGGAAAGGGGTCCTGATACGCAGTATTTT
TRBD2	NA	TRBV2	14	TRBJ2-7	CASSATSGGAGQYF	TGTGCCAGCAGTGCGACTAGCGGGGGGGCGGGGCAGTACTTC
NA	NA	TRBV19	15	TRBJ2-3	CASSPPSRGADTQYF	TGTGCCAGTAGTCCACCCTCTAGGGGCGCAGATACGCAGTATTTT
TRBD1	NA	TRBV19	12	TRBJ1-4	CASTRGTEKLFF	TGTGCCAGTACCAGGGGGACTGAAAAACTGTTTTTT